Listed here is a single T cell receptor (beta chain). TCRdb analysed the 5' RACE reads with MiXCR anew, one entry per CDR3 protein. The sample has about 96,000 distinct CDR3 sequences; roughly 8.8% are singletons. V was shortened by 0 bases and J by 4 bases, with 21 bases between the two germline ends. Per the germline V gene, CDR1 is SQVTM and CDR2 is ANQGSEA. The CDR3 consists of 17 residues. This entry belongs to a study of CD8 T cells in ankylosing spondylitis. The source material was blood, either unsorted or a sorted T cell fraction (not recorded which). The sequence was obtained from a male donor with ankylosing spondylitis or in good health (not recorded which). V usage is TRBV29-1 and J usage is TRBJ1-2; possible D gene TRBD1, 5 bases. The CDR3 DNA reads as TGCAGCGTTGAAGACTTTCCATCCCCGACAGCACCCTATGGCTACACCTTC. Its translation is CSVEDFPSPTAPYGYTF.